Listed below are T cell receptor beta chains from one sample, sequenced in a study of blood T cell repertoires in COVID-19. Measured with immunoSEQ multiplex PCR; TCRdb has only the in-frame clones, and not every one. Of tens of thousands of clones listed, around 87% are singletons. Sequenced: peripheral blood. Source of these receptors: a man aged 55-75 years with active COVID-19. CDR3s include the opening cysteine and the closing phenylalanine or tryptophan. Fields, in order: clone size, D gene, J gene, V gene, CDR3 protein, CDR3 DNA. A D gene is named only where the DNA matches it firmly. Expanded clones are given a class, and other clones once, few, many or no size at all.

once | . | TRBJ1-2 | TRBV19 | CASSISANYGYTF | TGTGCCAGTAGTATTTCGGCTAACTATGGCTACACCTTC
. | . | TRBJ1-5 | TRBV3-1/TRBV3-2 | CASSQSRRDPQHF | TGTGCCAGCAGCCAATCCAGGCGGGACCCCCAGCATTTT
. | TRBD1 | TRBJ1-2 | TRBV6-5 | CASTPDRGYGYTF | TGTGCCAGCACACCGGACAGGGGCTATGGCTACACCTTC
. | . | TRBJ1-2 | TRBV28 | CASKKPSDSRYGYTF | TGTGCCAGCAAGAAACCATCGGACAGCCGCTATGGCTACACCTTC
. | TRBD1 | TRBJ1-1 | TRBV14 | CASRSGGRWTEAFF | TGTGCCAGCAGGTCAGGGGGCCGTTGGACTGAAGCTTTCTTT
. | . | TRBJ2-3 | TRBV2 | CARRDPDTQYF | TGTGCCAGGAGGGATCCAGATACGCAGTATTTT
. | TRBD1 | TRBJ1-2 | TRBV28 | CASSSRGTGVYGYTF | TGTGCCAGCAGTTCCCGTGGGACAGGCGTTTATGGCTACACCTTC
. | . | TRBJ2-7 | TRBV15 | CATSSLGRGVRTRVYEQYF | TGTGCCACCAGCAGCCTGGGGCGTGGGGTCAGGACCCGTGTTTACGAGCAGTACTTC
. | TRBD1 | TRBJ2-7 | TRBV2 | CASRDRRTGIDEQYF | TGTGCCAGCCGGGACAGGAGGACAGGGATAGACGAGCAGTACTTC
few | TRBD2 | TRBJ2-4 | TRBV19 | CASSMTSGGSRDIQYF | TGTGCCAGTAGTATGACTAGCGGGGGGTCTAGGGACATTCAGTACTTC
. | TRBD2 | TRBJ2-3 | TRBV7-2 | CASSLAVGTSGPDTQYF | TGTGCCAGCAGCTTAGCGGTGGGGACTAGCGGCCCAGATACGCAGTATTTT
. | . | TRBJ2-2 | TRBV6-5 | CASGPEGAGTGELFF | TGTGCCAGCGGGCCTGAAGGGGCTGGGACTGGGGAGCTGTTTTTT
once | TRBD2 | TRBJ2-5 | TRBV4-1 | CASSQASRLAGGATQYF | TGCGCCAGCAGCCAAGCCTCCCGACTAGCGGGGGGGGCGACCCAGTACTTC
. | . | TRBJ1-4 | TRBV28 | CASSPGDPKKLFF | TGTGCCAGCAGTCCAGGGGACCCGAAAAAACTGTTTTTT
. | . | TRBJ2-7 | TRBV15 | CATSRSTGTYEQYF | TGTGCCACCAGCAGATCCACCGGGACCTACGAGCAGTACTTC
. | . | TRBJ2-1 | TRBV11-2 | CASSSLGGVYNEQFF | TGTGCCAGCAGCAGTTTAGGGGGGGTGTACAATGAGCAGTTCTTC
. | TRBD1 | TRBJ2-7 | TRBV11-3 | CASSNPGQGNYEQYF | TGTGCCAGCAGTAATCCGGGACAGGGGAACTACGAGCAGTACTTC
. | . | TRBJ1-5 | TRBV5-1 | CASSFKAIQGRGGNQPQHF | TGCGCCAGCAGCTTTAAGGCCATTCAGGGGAGAGGGGGCAATCAGCCCCAGCATTTT
. | TRBD1 | TRBJ1-2 | TRBV13 | CASRHRGDPSRGYTF | TGTGCCAGCAGGCACAGGGGCGACCCCTCGCGGGGCTACACCTTC
. | . | TRBJ2-3 | TRBV4-1 | CASSQDRGTQYF | TGCGCCAGCAGCCAAGATAGGGGCACGCAGTATTTT
. | . | TRBJ1-2 | TRBV3-1/TRBV3-2 | CASSQDFGGSVYGYTF | TGTGCCAGCAGCCAAGATTTTGGGGGCTCGGTCTATGGCTACACCTTC
. | . | TRBJ1-2 | TRBV7-8 | CASSLVIPSDSLYGYTF | TGTGCCAGCAGCTTAGTAATTCCCTCCGACTCCCTATATGGCTACACCTTC
. | . | TRBJ1-5 | TRBV7-2 | CASSRGTVQPQHF | TGTGCCAGCAGCCGCGGGACGGTTCAGCCCCAGCATTTT
. | TRBD1 | TRBJ1-1 | TRBV18 | CASSRIGTGNTEAFF | TGTGCCAGCTCACGTATCGGGACAGGGAACACTGAAGCTTTCTTT
. | TRBD1 | TRBJ2-7 | TRBV7-2 | CASSTRQGLAYEQYF | TGTGCCAGCAGCACCCGACAGGGATTGGCCTACGAGCAGTACTTC
. | . | TRBJ2-7 | TRBV24-1 | CATSDPTENSYEQYF | TGTGCCACCAGTGACCCTACAGAGAACTCCTACGAGCAGTACTTC
. | TRBD2 | TRBJ2-1 | TRBV5-4 | CASSSLAGSYNEQFF | TGTGCCAGCAGCTCCTTAGCGGGGTCCTACAATGAGCAGTTCTTC
once | . | TRBJ2-1 | TRBV6-5 | CASSQTGAGYDEQFF | TGTGCCAGCAGCCAAACAGGGGCGGGATACGATGAGCAGTTCTTC
. | TRBD2 | TRBJ2-7 | TRBV19 | CASSDPSGASYEQYF | TGTGCCAGTAGTGACCCTAGCGGGGCCTCCTACGAGCAGTACTTC
once | . | TRBJ2-3 | TRBV7-3 | CASSLSGGADTQYF | TGTGCCAGCAGCTTAAGTGGCGGGGCAGATACGCAGTATTTT
few | TRBD1 | TRBJ1-5 | TRBV19 | CASMSGTGRRSNQPQHF | TGTGCCAGTATGTCCGGGACAGGGAGACGAAGCAATCAGCCCCAGCATTTT
. | TRBD1 | TRBJ2-3 | TRBV5-5 | CASSPQGVSTDTQYF | TGTGCCAGCAGTCCTCAGGGGGTGAGCACAGATACGCAGTATTTT
. | TRBD2 | TRBJ2-1 | TRBV9 | CAREAGGGNEQFF | TGTGCCCGCGAGGCGGGGGGGGGCAATGAGCAGTTCTTC
. | TRBD1 | TRBJ1-3 | TRBV5-8 | CASSAKQGVSGNTIYF | TGTGCCAGCAGCGCTAAACAGGGGGTCTCTGGAAACACCATATATTTT
. | TRBD2 | TRBJ2-5 | TRBV11-2 | CASSFILSSGETQYF | TGTGCCAGCAGCTTCATTTTGTCTAGCGGGGAGACCCAGTACTTC
. | . | TRBJ2-5 | TRBV6-5 | CASSYGSGYQETQYF | TGTGCCAGCAGTTACGGTTCAGGCTACCAAGAGACCCAGTACTTC
. | TRBD1 | TRBJ2-7 | TRBV28 | CASSPFGTGHTYEQYF | TGTGCCAGCAGTCCCTTCGGGACAGGACACACCTACGAGCAGTACTTC
once | . | TRBJ2-1 | TRBV27 | CASSPIGQGGYNEQFF | TGTGCCAGCAGTCCCATAGGGCAGGGAGGCTACAATGAGCAGTTCTTC
. | . | TRBJ1-1 | TRBV6-5 | CASSYYPGVSEAFF | TGTGCCAGCAGTTACTATCCAGGGGTATCTGAAGCTTTCTTT
. | . | TRBJ1-6 | TRBV25-1 | CASSESRGLNSPLHF | TGTGCCAGCAGTGAATCAAGGGGTTTGAATTCACCCCTCCACTTT
. | TRBD2 | TRBJ2-7 | TRBV10-3 | CATVSGEGSYEQYF | TGTGCCACGGTATCCGGGGAGGGGTCCTACGAGCAGTACTTC
. | . | TRBJ2-1 | TRBV5-1 | CASSLVASSYNEQFF | TGCGCCAGCAGCTTGGTAGCGAGCTCCTACAATGAGCAGTTCTTC
. | . | TRBJ2-3 | TRBV5-1 | CASSENGGFSTDTQYF | TGCGCCAGCAGCGAGAACGGCGGGTTTAGCACAGATACGCAGTATTTT
. | . | TRBJ1-3 | TRBV21-1 | CASSKGRGRNTIYF | TGTGCCAGCAGCAAAGGGAGAGGGAGAAACACCATATATTTT
once | TRBD2 | TRBJ2-3 | TRBV2 | CASSELASGGATDTQYF | TGTGCCAGCAGTGAATTGGCTAGCGGGGGGGCCACAGATACGCAGTATTTT
. | TRBD1 | TRBJ2-7 | TRBV5-1 | CASSPMTGGPYEQYF | TGCGCCAGCAGCCCGATGACAGGGGGACCCTACGAGCAGTACTTC
. | TRBD2 | TRBJ2-3 | TRBV5-1 | CASSLEAGGQNTQYF | TGCGCCAGCAGCTTGGAGGCGGGGGGGCAAAATACGCAGTATTTT
. | . | TRBJ1-1 | TRBV12-2 | CASRQSTGEGTEAFF | TGTGCAAGTCGCCAGTCGACAGGGGAGGGGACTGAAGCTTTCTTT
. | . | TRBJ2-7 | TRBV7-9 | CASSFGGLSSYEQYF | TGTGCCAGCAGCTTTGGCGGCCTGAGCTCCTACGAGCAGTACTTC